The next 9 T cell receptor beta chains were all read from a single sample in a study of blood T cell repertoires in COVID-19 (dated by TCRdb to 2019 to 2021). The library was generated by the immunoSEQ multiplex PCR assay. Not all clones reach the TCRdb copy of this immuneACCESS table, which keeps in-frame sequences only. Checked studies attribute under half of the gap to unresolved V genes and leave the rest unexplained. The sample table shows 35,000 to 45,000 clones, and more than 70% are seen once. The ten largest clones capture 2.4% of the sample. Sequenced sample: peripheral blood. The receptors come from a human donor in a cohort sampled during active COVID-19.

This rearrangement joins TRBV5-5 to TRBJ1-1; D possibly corresponds to TRBD1 (5 bases). The V gene lost 4 bases and the J gene lost 5 bases, with 18 bases spanning the gap. This CDR3 has 15 amino acids. The V gene's germline CDR1 is SGHKS and CDR2 YYEKEE (reference sequence). The CDR3 DNA reads as TGTGCCAGCAGCCCGACCGGGGGTCGAGTAACTGAAGCTTTCTTT. This codes for CASSPTGGRVTEAFF.

This clone was observed a handful of times. The J gene is TRBJ2-7, the V gene TRBV2, with a possible D match to TRBD1 (5 bases). There are 14 residues in the CDR3. The germline V gene encodes CDR1 SNHLY and CDR2 FYNNEI. Trimming stripped 6 bases from V and 3 bases from J, with 15 bases between. The CDR3 nucleotides read TGTGCCAGCAGAGCCGCAGGGTGGCTCTACGAGCAGTACTTC. This translates into CASRAAGWLYEQYF.

This clone was seen a single time. The genes are TRBV24-1 and TRBJ2-1; 8 bases line up with TRBD1. This CDR3 has 19 residues. After removal of 2 bases from V and 5 bases from J, the junction contained 16 bases not matched to a gene. Germline CDR1 reads KGHDR; CDR2 reads SFDVKD. CDR3 sequence reads: CATSDYGQGRPIGHNEQFF. The CDR3 DNA reads TGTGCCACCAGTGATTACGGACAGGGTAGACCGATTGGGCACAATGAGCAGTTCTTC.

The chain has TRBV6-5 and TRBJ1-3; D is perhaps TRBD1 (6 bases). The germline gives CDR1 MNHEY, CDR2 SVGAGI. The CDR3 is 16 amino acids. V lost 2 bases and J lost 0, with 11 bases in between. This chain's CDR3 is CASSYAWGPSGNTIYF. The CDR3 coding sequence is TGTGCCAGCAGTTACGCCTGGGGGCCCTCTGGAAACACCATATATTTT.

V is TRBV7-9 and J is TRBJ1-4; 7 bases are a match to TRBD1. Germline lookup yields CDR1 SEHNR and CDR2 FQNEAQ (reference sequence). There are 13 residues in the CDR3. V shed 5 bases and J 8 bases; nucleotides not matched to a gene: 5. In DNA, the CDR3 is TGTGCCAGCAGCCAACAGGGGTACGAAAAACTGTTTTTT. It specifies CASSQQGYEKLFF.

The chain carries TRBV7-3 and TRBJ2-3; 9 bases match TRBD2. The J segment lost 2 bases and the V segment lost 5 bases, leaving 5 bases of the junction unmatched. Germline loops: CDR1 SGHTA, CDR2 FQGTGA. The CDR3 totals 15 residues. The CDR3 DNA follows: TGTGCCAGCAGCCAAATAGCGGGGGCCACAGATACGCAGTATTTT. Encoded protein: CASSQIAGATDTQYF.

This clone was seen a single time. This chain connects TRBV7-9 to TRBJ1-3; 10 positions agree with TRBD1. Trimming took 1 base from V and 1 from J; bases not matched to a gene: 10. Germline values: CDR1 SEHNR, CDR2 FQNEAQ (reference sequence). This CDR3 has 19 residues. The CDR3 DNA reads as TGTGCCAGCAGCTTAGGAGGGACAGGGGCAGTGGGGTCTGGAAACACCATATATTTT. It encodes CASSLGGTGAVGSGNTIYF.

This rearrangement joins TRBV5-8 to TRBJ1-2; TRBD1 aligns across 8 bases. CDR1 and CDR2 from the germline V gene are SGHTS and YDEGEE. V lost 2 bases and J lost 0; bases outside the gene matches: 9. This CDR3 is built from 17 residues. CDR3 in amino acids: CASSLDRTGPPNYGYTF. The CDR3 bases are TGTGCCAGCAGCTTAGACCGGACAGGGCCGCCTAACTATGGCTACACCTTC.

V is TRBV18 and J is TRBJ1-1; 10 bases align to TRBD1. CDR3 length: 17 residues. Trimming cost V 4 bases and J 1 base; bases outside gene matches: 9. Germline values: CDR1 KGHSH, CDR2 LQKENI. The CDR3 sequence is CASSLAGTGVRNTEAFF. CDR3 in DNA: TGTGCCAGCTCACTCGCCGGGACAGGGGTGAGGAACACTGAAGCTTTCTTT.